This note documents a single T cell receptor (beta chain) sequence. The antigen is undetermined. Trimming at V came to 6 bases and at J to 4 bases, leaving 8 bases not matched to a gene. The CDR3 loop spans 15 amino acids. Germline V gene lookup returns CDR1 SGHVS and CDR2 FQNEAQ. These data come from a study of cytomegalovirus exposure and HLA in healthy donors. Study summary: The same platform was used for the 100 to 150 validation repertoires and the roughly 640 first-cohort repertoires, a later analysis reported.

Study-wide results and caveats: According to a later analysis, TCR clusters from the first cohort tended to co-occur in the 110 or so validation repertoires. Some public TCRs appeared in many individuals, while most sequences were rare.

The validation cohort, a group of under 150 subjects, included the donors and was separate from the roughly 700-subject first cohort. Only in-frame clones appear in the TCRdb table, and some are missing; sequencing was by immunoSEQ multiplex PCR. The repertoire holds 200,000 or so clones, 84% seen once, with roughly 7% in the top ten. The sequencing sample was made of PBMCs. This clonotype was sampled from a man younger than 35 in good health and CMV-seropositive. V gene TRBV7-8 combines with J gene TRBJ2-7; TRBD2 agrees at 11 bases. The CDR3 DNA reads TGTGCCAGCAGGGGCAGACTAGCGGGGTTTTACGAGCAGTACTTC. Amino acid sequence: CASRGRLAGFYEQYF. Looking up the rest from reference TRBV7-8 and TRBJ2-7 gives the full variable domain: GAGVSQSPRYKVAKRGQDVALRCDPISGHVSLFWYQQALGQGPEFLTYFQNEAQLDKSGLPSDRFFAERPEGSVSTLKIQRTQQEDSAVYLCASRGRLAGFYEQYFGPGTRLTVT.